The 24 T cell receptor beta chains given below trace back to one sample, sequenced in a study of blood T cell repertoires in COVID-19. Clones were sequenced by immunoSEQ multiplex PCR, and TCRdb holds only the in-frame ones, with some missing. The sample includes 140,000 to 150,000 clones, 80% to 90% seen only once; the top ten take 9.5% to 13%. The sample taken for sequencing was peripheral blood. The receptors originated from a man in his sixties with active or convalescent COVID-19.

The rearrangement uses TRBV27 and TRBJ1-2; 7 nucleotides agree with TRBD1. This CDR3 has 14 amino acids. CDR1 is MNHEY and CDR2 is SMNVEV in the germline V gene (reference sequence). J was trimmed by 7 bases and V by 0 bases; bases with no gene match: 5. In DNA form, the CDR3 reads TGTGCCAGCAGTTTATCCGCCCGACAGGGTGGCTACACCTTC. It translates to CASSLSARQGGYTF.

The genes are TRBV7-8 and TRBJ1-3; TRBD1 might be the D (6 bases). The ends were cut back, 5 bases at V and 0 bases at J, with 14 bases in the middle. The germline CDR1 and CDR2 sequences are SGHVS and FQNEAQ. This CDR3 is 16 amino acids long. The CDR3 reads CASSPQTGSSGNTIYF. The CDR3 region has the DNA TGTGCCAGCAGCCCACAGACAGGCTCCTCTGGAAACACCATATATTTT.

This chain uses TRBV6-5 with TRBJ1-1; no reliable D call. The germline gives CDR1 MNHEY, CDR2 SVGAGI. This CDR3 has 14 amino acids. V was cut by 6 bases and J by 5 bases, with 16 bases left in between. The CDR3 is CASRPTSSGTEAFF. The CDR3 DNA follows: TGTGCCAGCAGACCTACCTCCAGCGGGACTGAAGCTTTCTTT.

The chain recombines TRBV4-1 with TRBJ1-6, with unresolved D. V lost 0 bases and J lost 15, with 12 bases in between. CDR3 length: 13 amino acids. Per germline, CDR1 MGHRA and CDR2 YSYEKL. The chain's CDR3 is CASSQDRPPVLHF. DNA of the CDR3: TGCGCCAGCAGCCAAGACCGCCCCCCAGTCCTCCACTTT.

The rearrangement joins TRBV5-5 to TRBJ2-5; 8 bases are a match to TRBD1. Germline-derived CDR1 and CDR2 are SGHKS and YYEKEE (reference sequence). After removal of 4 bases from V and 2 bases from J, the junction contained 4 bases not matched to a gene. This CDR3 contains 14 residues. The CDR3 DNA reads as TGTGCCAGCAGCACGACAGGGGCGCAAGAGACCCAGTACTTC. Translating gives CASSTTGAQETQYF.

This chain uses TRBV29-1 with TRBJ2-2; the D is unclear. V was trimmed by 4 bases and J by 5 bases, leaving 5 bases between them. The germline gives CDR1 SQVTM, CDR2 ANQGSEA. The CDR3 length is 11 residues. The CDR3 protein is CSVVRTGELFF. CDR3 bases: TGCAGCGTTGTGAGGACCGGGGAGCTGTTTTTT.

V and J are TRBV15 and TRBJ1-1, with unresolved D. Germline V gives CDR1 LNHNV, CDR2 YYDKDF (reference sequence). The CDR3 extends over 12 amino acids. V gave up 0 bases and J gave up 6 bases, with 5 bases separating them. CDR3 sequence: CATSRETSEAFF. The CDR3 region has the DNA TGTGCCACCAGCAGAGAGACTTCTGAAGCTTTCTTT.

This chain joins TRBV16 and TRBJ2-7; possibly TRBD2 for D (6 bases). With 2 bases removed from V and 7 bases from J, the gap between germline ends came to 12 bases. CDR1 and CDR2 (germline): KGHSY, FQNENV. This CDR3 comprises 13 residues. The CDR3 spells CASSQTRGGEQYF. DNA for the CDR3: TGTGCCAGCAGCCAAACGCGTGGAGGGGAGCAGTACTTC.

This chain connects TRBV5-6 to TRBJ1-1; a possible D gene is TRBD1 (6 bases). Trimming left V 7 bases short and J 0 bases short, with 10 bases between. Germline CDR1 and CDR2: SGHDT and YYEEEE. The CDR3 contains 13 residues. CDR3 in amino acids: CASGQGLNTEAFF. CDR3 in DNA: TGTGCCAGCGGGCAGGGGTTGAACACTGAAGCTTTCTTT.

The V call is TRBV29-1, the J call TRBJ2-3; the D is unclear. CDR3 size: 13 residues. Germline V gene lookup returns CDR1 SQVTM and CDR2 ANQGSEA. Deletions cut 5 bases from V and 0 bases from J, with 9 bases between. In DNA, the CDR3 is TGCAGCGTTTCCGGGTCTAGCACAGATACGCAGTATTTT. Translating gives CSVSGSSTDTQYF.

The chain employs TRBV6-2 or TRBV6-3 and TRBJ2-5; 8 bases match TRBD2. The germline V gene has CDR1 MNHEY and CDR2 SVGEGT. The CDR3 runs 16 residues. Trimming removed 2 bases from V and 2 bases from J; junction bases left unmatched: 7. CDR3 loop: CASSYTSGTSQETQYF. DNA for the CDR3: TGTGCCAGCAGTTACACCTCCGGGACTAGTCAAGAGACCCAGTACTTC.

This clone came up a few times. The rearrangement uses TRBV2 and TRBJ1-5, with D perhaps TRBD1 (6 bases). V gave up 7 bases and J gave up 2 bases, with 12 bases separating them. This CDR3 spans 14 amino acids. The V gene's germline CDR1 is SNHLY and CDR2 FYNNEI. As DNA, the CDR3 is TGTGCCAGCAATACACAGGGAGGCAATCAGCCCCAGCATTTT. Translation gives CASNTQGGNQPQHF.

CDR3 bases: TGTGCCACCAGCAAACTGGGGACTAGCGGGAGGGCCGGGGAGACCCAGTACTTC. Amino acids: CATSKLGTSGRAGETQYF. The rearrangement joins TRBV15 to TRBJ2-5; 16 bases align to TRBD2. The V and J ends lost 4 bases and 5 bases, in that order; junction bases with no gene match: 10. CDR3 size: 18 residues. Germline assignment: CDR1 LNHNV and CDR2 YYDKDF (reference sequence).

The chain uses TRBV18 and TRBJ2-1; D is perhaps TRBD1 (6 bases). Germline lookup yields CDR1 KGHSH and CDR2 LQKENI. The CDR3 has 18 residues. The ends were cut back, 3 bases at V and 0 bases at J, with 18 bases in the middle. This CDR3 is CASSPFTWTVGSYNEQFF. The CDR3 DNA is TGTGCCAGCTCACCTTTTACGTGGACAGTAGGCTCCTACAATGAGCAGTTCTTC. Combining the CDR3 with reference TRBV18 and TRBJ2-1 gives the whole variable domain NAGVMQNPRHLVRRRGQEARLRCSPMKGHSHVYWYRQLPEEGLKFMVYLQKENIIDESGMPKERFSAEFPKEGPSILRIQQVVRGDSAAYFCASSPFTWTVGSYNEQFFGPGTRLTVL.

The rearrangement joins TRBV7-2 to TRBJ1-2; a possible D gene is TRBD1 (5 bases). Trimming took off 7 bases at V and 0 bases at J, with 12 bases between the two ends. Germline V gene lookup returns CDR1 SGHTA and CDR2 FQGNSA. This CDR3 has 14 residues. The CDR3 DNA reads TGTGCCAGCACCTCAGGGCATGCTAACTATGGCTACACCTTC. It yields the protein CASTSGHANYGYTF. Looking up the rest from reference TRBV7-2 and TRBJ1-2 gives the full variable domain: GAGVSQSPSNKVTEKGKDVELRCDPISGHTALYWYRQSLGQGLEFLIYFQGNSAPDKSGLPSDRFSAERTGGSVSTLTIQRTQQEDSAVYLCASTSGHANYGYTFGSGTRLTVV.

This sequence joins TRBV4-3 and TRBJ1-3; D possibly corresponds to TRBD1 (5 bases). The CDR3 extends over 16 amino acids. Germline CDR1 LGHNA, CDR2 YSLEER. The germline V and J ends were trimmed by 0 bases and 2 bases, with 11 bases remaining between them. The CDR3 region is CASSQDRPGTGNTIYF. CDR3 coding DNA: TGCGCCAGCAGCCAAGACCGTCCAGGGACTGGAAACACCATATATTTT.

The V call is TRBV24-1, the J call TRBJ1-4, with 8 nucleotides matching TRBD1. The CDR3 length is 17 residues. With V trimmed by 4 bases and J by 4 bases, 10 bases remained unmatched. CDR1 KGHDR and CDR2 SFDVKD come from the germline V gene. The CDR3 spells CATSDRRMTGVNEKLFF. The CDR3 nucleotides are TGTGCCACCAGTGACCGACGCATGACAGGGGTTAATGAAAAACTGTTTTTT.

The rearrangement links TRBV15 to TRBJ2-4; perhaps TRBD2 as D (5 bases). Per the germline V gene, CDR1 is LNHNV and CDR2 is YYDKDF (reference sequence). This CDR3 is 13 amino acids long. Trimming left V 1 base short and J 8 bases short, with 9 bases between. CDR3 bases: TGTGCCACCAGCAGAGTTCGGGGATACATTCAGTACTTC. Protein product: CATSRVRGYIQYF.

This clone was observed a single time. V and J are TRBV11-3 and TRBJ2-1; no definite D call. The germline gives CDR1 SGHNT, CDR2 YENEEA. Trimming took off 5 bases at V and 4 bases at J, with 15 bases between the two ends. The CDR3 has 15 residues. For the CDR3, the DNA is TGTGCCAGCAGCCTCTGGAGTGACGGGTACAATGAGCAGTTCTTC. Its translation is CASSLWSDGYNEQFF.

V and J are TRBV5-5 and TRBJ2-1; no definite D call. This CDR3 has 15 amino acids. Per the germline V gene, CDR1 is SGHKS and CDR2 is YYEKEE (reference sequence). V was cut by 2 bases and J by 4 bases, with 13 bases left in between. CDR3 nucleotides: TGTGCCAGCAGCTTTAGTGTGACTGAATACAATGAGCAGTTCTTC. Translation: CASSFSVTEYNEQFF.

The V gene is TRBV27, the J gene TRBJ1-1; D not resolved. The V and J ends lost 5 bases and 5 bases respectively, with 21 bases between them. Germline values: CDR1 MNHEY, CDR2 SMNVEV (reference sequence). There are 16 residues in the CDR3. The CDR3 is CASSKFQSRGGTEAFF. DNA for the CDR3: TGTGCCAGCAGTAAATTCCAGTCCCGAGGAGGTACTGAAGCTTTCTTT.

The chain employs TRBV7-2 and TRBJ2-1, with no clear D. The CDR3 has 14 amino acids. V was cut by 6 bases and J by 5 bases, with 14 bases left in between. Germline CDR1 is SGHTA and CDR2 is FQGNSA. CDR3 loop: CASRSRSPNNEQFF. The DNA for the CDR3 is TGTGCCAGCAGATCTAGAAGTCCGAACAATGAGCAGTTCTTC.

This chain connects TRBV27 to TRBJ2-1; 11 nucleotides match TRBD1. The V and J ends lost 3 bases and 3 bases, in that order; junction bases with no gene match: 1. This CDR3 has 15 residues. Per germline, CDR1 MNHEY and CDR2 SMNVEV (reference sequence). The CDR3 region has the DNA TGTGCCAGCAGTTTGGGGACAGGGGGCTACAATGAGCAGTTCTTC. It translates to CASSLGTGGYNEQFF.

CDR3 region: CASSFRRGTEAFF. The CDR3 nucleotides are TGTGCCAGCAGCTTCAGGCGGGGGACTGAAGCTTTCTTT. The chain is built from TRBV5-6 and TRBJ1-1; the D gene is possibly TRBD1 (5 bases). Trimming cost V 2 bases and J 5 bases, with 10 bases left between them. The CDR3 contains 13 residues. Germline CDR1 reads SGHDT; CDR2 reads YYEEEE.